This TCR beta chain comes out of a study of metastatic and nonmetastatic thyroid tumors. About the research overall: Where malignant and benign thyroid patients were concerned, repertoires were compared across blood and tumor or nodule tissue. Findings and caveats of the study: Compared with benign nodules, malignant thyroid tumors were reported to have significantly higher TCR beta diversity in both blood and tumor.

CDR3 length: 15 amino acids. The V segment lost 0 bases and the J segment 0 bases; nucleotides outside the gene matches: 0. CDR1 is SGHRS, CDR2 YFSETQ, per germline. Per the authors' pipeline: The authors used CDR3 differences across clinicopathological groups to build a distant-metastasis classifier for papillary thyroid cancer. TCRdb re-called clones from the PCR reads using MiXCR. The V and J calls and clone size are TCRdb's, not the authors'. In the table there are 13,000 to 15,000 clones, roughly 3.5% of which are singletons. The sample holds a few counts of this clone. Its antigen is undetermined. Before thyroid surgery, none of the patients had received any treatment.

The sequencing input was tumor tissue. The clonotype comes from a female donor with papillary thyroid cancer or a benign thyroid nodule (not recorded which). Some clones in this sample may be carry-over from other donors' samples. V gene TRBV5-1 combines with J gene TRBJ2-3, with 8 bases fitting TRBD2. The CDR3 nucleotides read TGCGCCAGCAGCTTGGCGGGAGGGAGCACAGATACGCAGTATTTT. As protein: CASSLAGGSTDTQYF.